These T cell receptor beta chains were read from a single sample in a study of T cell responses to AZD1222 COVID-19 vaccine. Generated by immunoSEQ multiplex PCR, the TCRdb table keeps only in-frame clones and is missing some. Of 140,000 or so clones listed, 92% are singletons. Sequencing was performed on peripheral blood, taken on day 0 of AZD1222 vaccination. The receptors originated from an adult in good health. Each CDR3 is given with its conserved first and last residue. A D gene is named only where the DNA matches it firmly. Size tells how often a clone was seen (once, few, many) or the class of an expanded clone, and some rows leave it out.

J: TRBJ2-1
D: TRBD2
size: NA
V: TRBV20-1
CDR3: CSELAGNEQFF
DNA: TGCAGTGAGTTAGCGGGAAATGAGCAGTTCTTC

J: TRBJ1-1
D: TRBD1
size: NA
V: TRBV30
CDR3: CAIGDRGLYAFF
DNA: TGTGCCATCGGGGACAGGGGTTTGTACGCTTTCTTT

J: TRBJ2-4
D: TRBD1
size: NA
V: TRBV3-1/TRBV3-2
CDR3: CASSPTGQQNIQYF
DNA: TGTGCCAGCAGCCCCACGGGACAGCAAAACATTCAGTACTTC

J: TRBJ1-4
D: TRBD1
size: NA
V: TRBV2
CDR3: CASSLTGGGLNEKLFF
DNA: TGTGCCAGCAGTCTGACAGGGGGTGGTCTTAATGAAAAACTGTTTTTT

J: TRBJ2-7
D: NA
size: once
V: TRBV28
CDR3: CASSPGPGISYEQYF
DNA: TGTGCCAGCAGTCCGGGACCCGGGATCTCCTACGAGCAGTACTTC

J: TRBJ1-2
D: NA
size: NA
V: TRBV27
CDR3: CASSPTPLAGYTF
DNA: TGTGCCAGCAGTCCAACTCCCTTGGCCGGCTACACCTTC

J: TRBJ1-5
D: NA
size: NA
V: TRBV29-1
CDR3: CSVDPSYRENQPQHF
DNA: TGCAGCGTTGACCCCTCCTACAGGGAGAATCAGCCCCAGCATTTT

J: TRBJ1-5
D: NA
size: NA
V: TRBV20-1
CDR3: CSASQGMSQPQHF
DNA: TGCAGTGCTAGTCAGGGAATGAGCCAGCCCCAGCATTTT

J: TRBJ2-7
D: NA
size: NA
V: TRBV19
CDR3: CASRQSPAYEQYF
DNA: TGTGCCAGTAGGCAATCCCCTGCCTACGAGCAGTACTTC

J: TRBJ2-7
D: TRBD2
size: NA
V: TRBV20-1
CDR3: CSASRGGPSKEQYF
DNA: TGCAGTGCTAGTCGGGGGGGGCCCTCTAAAGAGCAGTACTTC

J: TRBJ2-7
D: NA
size: NA
V: TRBV10-3
CDR3: CAIRDTRADEQYF
DNA: TGTGCCATCAGGGATACTAGAGCGGACGAGCAGTACTTC

J: TRBJ2-7
D: TRBD1
size: NA
V: TRBV5-1
CDR3: CASSLGGTGGPEQYF
DNA: TGCGCCAGCAGCTTGGGAGGGACAGGGGGCCCCGAGCAGTACTTC

J: TRBJ1-6
D: TRBD1
size: NA
V: TRBV5-1
CDR3: CASSLDGQGAANSPLHF
DNA: TGCGCCAGCAGCTTGGACGGACAGGGCGCTGCGAATTCACCCCTCCACTTT

J: TRBJ2-7
D: NA
size: NA
V: TRBV28
CDR3: CASSTYYEQYF
DNA: TGTGCCAGCAGTACGTACTACGAGCAGTACTTC

J: TRBJ2-1
D: TRBD1
size: NA
V: TRBV4-1
CDR3: CASSQVGTANNEQFF
DNA: TGCGCCAGCAGCCAAGTAGGGACAGCAAACAATGAGCAGTTCTTC

J: TRBJ2-1
D: NA
size: NA
V: TRBV11-1
CDR3: CASSPARLVYEQFF
DNA: TGTGCCAGCAGCCCCGCCCGTCTAGTCTATGAGCAGTTCTTC

J: TRBJ2-1
D: NA
size: NA
V: TRBV7-9
CDR3: CASSPTAAGNEQFF
DNA: TGTGCCAGCAGCCCGACGGCCGCCGGCAATGAGCAGTTCTTC

J: TRBJ2-7
D: TRBD2
size: NA
V: TRBV7-3
CDR3: CASSLTGTSEDEQYF
DNA: TGTGCCAGCAGCTTAACTGGGACTAGCGAGGACGAGCAGTACTTC

J: TRBJ1-1
D: NA
size: NA
V: TRBV4-1
CDR3: CASSQPGRRDTEAFF
DNA: TGCGCCAGCAGCCAGCCGGGGAGGAGGGACACTGAAGCTTTCTTT

J: TRBJ2-7
D: TRBD1
size: NA
V: TRBV27
CDR3: CASSGGTGWYEQYF
DNA: TGTGCCAGCAGTGGGGGGACAGGGTGGTACGAGCAGTACTTC

J: TRBJ2-1
D: NA
size: NA
V: TRBV27
CDR3: CASSLSAYNEQFF
DNA: TGTGCCAGCAGTTTATCGGCATACAATGAGCAGTTCTTC

J: TRBJ2-3
D: NA
size: NA
V: TRBV13
CDR3: CASSYGRVDTQYF
DNA: TGTGCCAGCAGTTACGGGCGGGTAGATACGCAGTATTTT